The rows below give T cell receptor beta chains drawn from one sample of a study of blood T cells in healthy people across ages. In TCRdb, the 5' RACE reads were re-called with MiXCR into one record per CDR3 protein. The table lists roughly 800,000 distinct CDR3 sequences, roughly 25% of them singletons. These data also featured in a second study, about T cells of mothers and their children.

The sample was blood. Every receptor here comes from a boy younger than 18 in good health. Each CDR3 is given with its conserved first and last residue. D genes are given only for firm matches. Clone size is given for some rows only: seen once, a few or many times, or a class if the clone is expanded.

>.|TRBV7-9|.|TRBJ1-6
TGTGCCAGCAGCTTAGATGGGGGAGCGTCGAGTTCACCCCTCCACTTT
CASSLDGGASSSPLHF
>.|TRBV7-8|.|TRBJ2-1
TGTGCCAGCAGCCCCGAACTCGGTTCAGAGCAGTTCTTC
CASSPELGSEQFF
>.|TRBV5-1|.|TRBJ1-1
TGCGCCAGCAGCTTGGGGGGGACAACGAACACTGAAGCTTTCTTT
CASSLGGTTNTEAFF
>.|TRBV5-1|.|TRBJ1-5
TGCGCCAGCAGCCCGGGACCTAGCAATCAGCCCCAGCATTTT
CASSPGPSNQPQHF
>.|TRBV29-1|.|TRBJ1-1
TGCAGCGTCCGATCCGGGACACAAAACACTGAAGCTTTCTTT
CSVRSGTQNTEAFF
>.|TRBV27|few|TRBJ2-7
TGTGCCAGCAGTTTCAGGGCTAGGGGCTACGAGCAGTACTTC
CASSFRARGYEQYF
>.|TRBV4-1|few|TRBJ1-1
TGCGCCAGCAGCGAAGGACCGGGAGGGTTCATGAACACTGAAGCTTTCTTT
CASSEGPGGFMNTEAFF
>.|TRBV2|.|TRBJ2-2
TGTGCCAGCAGGAAGGAGGGGTCGAACACCGGGGAGCTGTTTTTT
CASRKEGSNTGELFF
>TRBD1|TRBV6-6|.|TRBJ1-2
TGTGCCAGCAGTTACGGACAGGGAGGCTATGGCTACACCTTC
CASSYGQGGYGYTF
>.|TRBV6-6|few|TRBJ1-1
TGTGCCAGCTTACTCGGGGGTGAAGCTTTCTTT
CASLLGGEAFF
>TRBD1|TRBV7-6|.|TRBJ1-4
TGTGCCAGCAGACAGGGGGCTCTTATAAATGAAAAACTGTTTTTT
CASRQGALINEKLFF
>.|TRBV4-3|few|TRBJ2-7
TGCGCCAGCAGCCAGGGAAAGGCGGCCTACGAGCAGTACTTC
CASSQGKAAYEQYF
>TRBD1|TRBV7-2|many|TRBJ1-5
TGTGCCAGCAGTCTTACAGGGGGCAACCAGCCCCAGCATTTT
CASSLTGGNQPQHF
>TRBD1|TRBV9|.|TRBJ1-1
TGTGCCAGCAGCGAGACAGGGCAAGAGGTAGTCACTGAAGCTTTCTTT
CASSETGQEVVTEAFF
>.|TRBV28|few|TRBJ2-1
TGTGCCAGCAGTTTCTCCGACTCAACACTTGACAATGAGCAGTTCTTC
CASSFSDSTLDNEQFF
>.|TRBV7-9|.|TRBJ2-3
TGTGCCAGCTCGAGCCCTCGGGACGGAAGCACAGATACGCAGTATTTT
CASSSPRDGSTDTQYF
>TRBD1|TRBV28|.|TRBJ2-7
TGTGCCAGCACCCCGGACAGGGTCATCTACGAGCAGTACTTC
CASTPDRVIYEQYF
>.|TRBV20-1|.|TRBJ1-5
TGCAGTACACAGGGAGGGAATCAGCCCCAGCATTTT
CSTQGGNQPQHF
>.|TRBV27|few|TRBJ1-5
TGTGCCAGCAGTTCCAGCGGTGGGCCCCAGCATTTT
CASSSSGGPQHF
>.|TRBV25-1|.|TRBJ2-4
TGTGCCAGCAGGGGGGTGGGAATTTTGGCCAAAAACATTCAGTACTTC
CASRGVGILAKNIQYF
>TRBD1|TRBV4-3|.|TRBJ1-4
TGCGCCAGCAGCCAAGGGGGACAGCGTAATGAAAAACTGTTTTTT
CASSQGGQRNEKLFF
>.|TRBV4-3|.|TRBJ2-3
TGCGCCAGCAGCCAAGGACTTGCAGATACGCAGTATTTT
CASSQGLADTQYF
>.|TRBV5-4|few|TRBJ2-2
TGTGCCAGCAGCTTGGAACAGGGTACCACCGGGGAGCTGTTTTTT
CASSLEQGTTGELFF
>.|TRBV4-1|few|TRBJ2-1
TGCGCCAGCAGCCAACTACCGAGGGACACTCTAACCTCCTACAATGAGCAGTTCTTC
CASSQLPRDTLTSYNEQFF
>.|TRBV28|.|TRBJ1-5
TGTGCCAGCAGGACCGACAGCAGCAATCAGCCCCAGCATTTT
CASRTDSSNQPQHF
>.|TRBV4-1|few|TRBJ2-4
TGCGCCAGCGGGTCGAACGTAGAAAACATTCAGTACTTC
CASGSNVENIQYF
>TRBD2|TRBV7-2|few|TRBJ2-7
TGTGCCAGCAGCCAGAGACTAGCGACCTACGAGCAGTACTTC
CASSQRLATYEQYF
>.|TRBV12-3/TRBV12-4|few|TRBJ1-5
TGTGCCAGCACGAACAGGGAAAATCAGCCCCAGCATTTT
CASTNRENQPQHF
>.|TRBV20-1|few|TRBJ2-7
TGCAGTGCTAGAGATCTCAGACTACTATCCTACGAGCAGTACTTC
CSARDLRLLSYEQYF
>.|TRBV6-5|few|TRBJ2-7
TGTGCCAGCAGAGAAGTGGGGACCCGCGCAGACGAGCAGTACTTC
CASREVGTRADEQYF
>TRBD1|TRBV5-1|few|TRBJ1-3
TGCGCCAGCAGCTCGACAGGGGCAGCTGGAAACACCATATATTTT
CASSSTGAAGNTIYF
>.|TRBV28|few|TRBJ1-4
TGTGCCAGCAGCCCCTTTTTAGCAACTAATGAAAAACTGTTTTTT
CASSPFLATNEKLFF